Each of the 15 T cell receptor beta chains below was sequenced from the same sample in a study of CD8+ T cells in alopecia areata. Isolated RNA was reverse transcribed into cDNA used as the sequencing template. Assay: immunoSEQ multiplex PCR; the TCRdb copy retains only in-frame clones and omits some. The sample has 35,000 to 50,000 clones; about three fifths are singletons. Stated treatment: oral pan-JAK inhibitor, 5-10 mg twice daily. The sample consisted of CD8+ T cells sorted from blood, taken at week 4, from a patient treated with tofacitinib. The source is a human donor with alopecia areata.

This clone was seen more than once but under ten times. This sequence joins TRBV30 and TRBJ1-1; D ambiguous. The CDR3 has 13 amino acids. CDR1 GTSNPN and CDR2 SVGIG come from the germline V gene (reference sequence). The V gene lost 2 bases and the J gene lost 3 bases, with 10 bases spanning the gap. The CDR3 loop reads CAWSRSGDTEAFF. CDR3 nucleotides: TGTGCCTGGAGTCGTAGTGGCGACACTGAAGCTTTCTTT.

This chain connects TRBV27 to TRBJ2-2, with no clear D. In germline, CDR1 is MNHEY, CDR2 SMNVEV (reference sequence). V lost 7 bases and J lost 3, with 15 bases in between. The CDR3 has 15 residues. The CDR3 DNA is TGTGCCAGCACCCATTCGGTACCTGACACCGGGGAGCTGTTTTTT. As protein: CASTHSVPDTGELFF.

The rearrangement uses TRBV29-1 and TRBJ2-3, with D possibly TRBD2 on 6 matching bases. CDR1 and CDR2 (germline): SQVTM, ANQGSEA. The CDR3 covers 14 residues. V was pared by 6 bases and J by 2 bases, with 15 bases between. CDR3 loop: CSVPPSATTDTQYF. In nucleotides, the CDR3 is TGCAGCGTCCCACCTAGCGCCACCACAGATACGCAGTATTTT.

This chain uses TRBV29-1 with TRBJ1-4, with TRBD1 as a possible D gene (5 bases). V lost 6 bases, J lost 8 bases, and 13 bases lay in between. This CDR3 comprises 12 residues. Germline CDR1 reads SQVTM; CDR2 reads ANQGSEA. The DNA of the CDR3 is TGCAGCGTAATAGGGACGGGGGAAAAACTGTTTTTT. Its translation is CSVIGTGEKLFF.

This chain links TRBV30 with TRBJ2-1, with 7 bases fitting TRBD1. V lost 5 bases and J lost 5; bases outside the gene matches: 6. This CDR3 spans 13 amino acids. From germline, CDR1 is GTSNPN and CDR2 SVGIG (reference sequence). The CDR3 DNA reads TGTGCCTGGGAGGGGACAGAGAACAATGAGCAGTTCTTC. The encoded protein is CAWEGTENNEQFF.

This clone appeared a few times. The chain employs TRBV29-1 and TRBJ2-3; possibly TRBD2 for D (6 bases). CDR1 and CDR2 (germline): SQVTM, ANQGSEA. V was shortened by 6 bases and J by 0 bases, with 13 bases between the two germline ends. The length of the CDR3 is 14 residues. CDR3 sequence reads: CSVIEAGSTDTQYF. CDR3 nucleotide sequence: TGCAGCGTCATCGAGGCGGGGAGCACAGATACGCAGTATTTT.

This chain connects TRBV27 to TRBJ2-7; 9 bases agree with TRBD1. Unmatched junction bases numbered 1, after V lost 6 bases and J lost 1 base. CDR1 MNHEY and CDR2 SMNVEV come from the germline V gene (reference sequence). The CDR3 length is 13 residues. CDR3 DNA: TGTGCCAGCAGGGGACAGGGTTCCTACGAGCAGTACTTC. Amino acid sequence: CASRGQGSYEQYF.

CDR3 region: CASSLGGGREQFF. The DNA for the CDR3 is TGCGCCAGCAGCTTGGGCGGGGGCAGGGAGCAGTTCTTC. This chain joins TRBV5-1 and TRBJ2-1, with a weak D call TRBD2 (7 bases). V lost 0 bases to trimming and J lost 10 bases, with 11 bases between them. CDR1 and CDR2 from the germline V gene are SGHRS and YFSETQ. The CDR3 has 13 residues. The full variable domain, with the rest looked up from reference TRBV5-1 and TRBJ2-1, is KAGVTQTPRYLIKTRGQQVTLSCSPISGHRSVSWYQQTPGQGLQFLFEYFSETQRNKGNFPGRFSGRQFSNSRSEMNVSTLELGDSALYLCASSLGGGREQFFGPGTRLTVL.

The DNA for the CDR3 is TGCAGCGTTGAAGACTCCATTAGTAGGACTATACCGTATTTT. This gives the protein CSVEDSISRTIPYF. The chain recombines TRBV29-1 with TRBJ2-3, with D perhaps matching TRBD2 (6 bases). The CDR3 is 14 residues long. Trimming cost V 0 bases and J 14 bases, with 21 bases left between them. The germline gives CDR1 SQVTM, CDR2 ANQGSEA.

The V call is TRBV15, the J call TRBJ2-2; D not certain. The CDR3 consists of 15 residues. Germline V gives CDR1 LNHNV, CDR2 YYDKDF (reference sequence). V was trimmed by 0 bases and J by 5 bases, leaving 10 bases between them. The CDR3 nucleotides are TGTGCCACCAGCAGAGACTACACCGGGACCGGGGAGCTGTTTTTT. Translation gives CATSRDYTGTGELFF.

V usage is TRBV15 and J usage is TRBJ1-2; D remains ambiguous. The germline V gene has CDR1 LNHNV and CDR2 YYDKDF (reference sequence). CDR3 length: 18 amino acids. V was shortened by 0 bases and J by 5 bases, with 22 bases between the two germline ends. In DNA, the CDR3 is TGTGCCACCAGCAGAGATTACGGATCCACCGGATTGTTTTATGGCTACACCTTC. Translating gives CATSRDYGSTGLFYGYTF.

This rearrangement joins TRBV29-1 to TRBJ2-3; unclear D gene. Germline V gene lookup returns CDR1 SQVTM and CDR2 ANQGSEA. This CDR3 is built from 11 residues. The ends were cut back, 5 bases at V and 5 bases at J, with 8 bases in the middle. Here the CDR3 reads CSVRSGDTQYF. In DNA, the CDR3 is TGCAGCGTTCGTTCCGGAGATACGCAGTATTTT.

The chain employs TRBV7-2 and TRBJ2-3; perhaps D is TRBD1 or TRBD2 (7 bases each). The V gene's germline CDR1 is SGHTA and CDR2 FQGNSA. Trimming cost V 1 base and J 6 bases, with 11 bases left between them. The CDR3 sequence is 14 residues long. The chain's CDR3 is CASSLGRGGDTQYF. DNA for the CDR3: TGTGCCAGCAGCTTAGGCAGGGGGGGCGATACGCAGTATTTT. Filled out from reference TRBV7-2 and TRBJ2-3, the complete variable domain reads GAGVSQSPSNKVTEKGKDVELRCDPISGHTALYWYRQSLGQGLEFLIYFQGNSAPDKSGLPSDRFSAERTGGSVSTLTIQRTQQEDSAVYLCASSLGRGGDTQYFGPGTRLTVL.

The rearrangement joins TRBV29-1 to TRBJ1-1; weak D call: TRBD1 (6 bases). Trimming pared 0 bases from V and 1 base from J, leaving 12 bases between. The CDR3 consists of 15 residues. CDR1 and CDR2 from the germline V gene are SQVTM and ANQGSEA. The CDR3 spells CSVEDQLTGNTEAFF. The CDR3 DNA sequence: TGCAGCGTTGAAGATCAACTGACAGGGAACACTGAAGCTTTCTTT. Together with reference TRBV29-1 and TRBJ1-1, the CDR3 gives the full variable domain: SAVISQKPSRDICQRGTSLTIQCQVDSQVTMMFWYRQQPGQSLTLIATANQGSEATYESGFVIDKFPISRPNLTFSTLTVSNMSPEDSSIYLCSVEDQLTGNTEAFFGQGTRLTVV.

The rearrangement links TRBV7-9 to TRBJ1-5, with TRBD1 as a possible D gene (6 bases). V lost 5 bases and J 2 bases, leaving 10 bases between the germline ends. Germline lookup yields CDR1 SEHNR and CDR2 FQNEAQ (reference sequence). The CDR3 loop spans 14 amino acids. CDR3 in amino acids: CASSQGLGNQPQHF. CDR3 bases: TGTGCCAGCAGCCAGGGGCTTGGCAATCAGCCCCAGCATTTT.